This T cell receptor (beta chain) stems from a study of T cells in localized non-small cell lung cancer. TCRdb's copy holds only in-frame clones and misses some; the assay was immunoSEQ multiplex PCR. Found here are more than 25,000 clones, around 86% of them singletons; the top ten hold less than 5%. Germline loops: CDR1 SQVTM, CDR2 ANQGSEA. Trimming removed 3 bases at V and 4 bases at J, with 12 bases between. The CDR3 extends over 13 amino acids. The sequencing used peripheral blood, collected before any cancer treatment. The gene calls are TRBV29-1 and TRBJ1-1; D unclear. The sequence came from a woman between 35 and 75 years old with stage I lung adenocarcinoma. The CDR3 sequence: CSVEVTVGTEAFF. DNA for the CDR3: TGCAGCGTTGAGGTGACGGTGGGCACTGAAGCTTTCTTT. Full variable domain (missing parts from reference TRBV29-1 and TRBJ1-1): SAVISQKPSRDICQRGTSLTIQCQVDSQVTMMFWYRQQPGQSLTLIATANQGSEATYESGFVIDKFPISRPNLTFSTLTVSNMSPEDSSIYLCSVEVTVGTEAFFGQGTRLTVV.